This TCR beta chain was recovered during a study of T cell responses to AZD1222 COVID-19 vaccine. Study-wide results and limits: The donor group comprised mostly white British people and more females; the analysis possibly underestimated clonal diversity. Repertoire sampling occurred only after the peak T cell response. As reported, nearly half of all spike-specific TCRs target variant regions that are unmutated.

TCRdb's copy holds only in-frame clones and misses some; the assay was immunoSEQ multiplex PCR. This repertoire shows roughly 130,000 clones, 85% to 90% found once; its top ten account for 4.5% to 6.5%. This clone has just one count. Its antigen is unknown. This CDR3 has 12 residues. With 3 bases removed from V and 8 bases from J, the gap between germline ends came to 8 bases. CDR1 and CDR2 (germline): MNHEY, SVGAGI. This rearrangement joins TRBV6-5 to TRBJ2-4; D remains unclear. This clonotype was obtained from an adult in good health. Sequenced here: peripheral blood, sampled on day 0 of AZD1222 vaccination. Here the CDR3 DNA reads TGTGCCAGCAGTTATCCGGTAGACATTCAGTACTTC. Amino acids: CASSYPVDIQYF.